The entry below gives a single TCR beta chain sequence along with its context. Some clones are missing from TCRdb's copy, which holds only in-frame ones; the method was immunoSEQ multiplex PCR. Among approximately 90,000 clones listed, about nine tenths were seen once. The sample is drawn from a study of blood T cell repertoires in COVID-19. About the research overall: Samples taken during acute and convalescent COVID-19 were collected in the United States, Italy and Spain.

From germline, CDR1 is ENHRY and CDR2 SYGVKD. CDR3 length equals 14 residues. Trimming removed 0 bases from V and 8 bases from J, with 12 bases in between. The gene calls are TRBV10-3 and TRBJ2-3, with a tentative D call TRBD2 (5 bases). This receptor was identified in a man in his 60s with COVID-19, enrolled during active disease. Source material: peripheral blood. For the CDR3, the DNA is TGTGCCATCAGTGAGTCGGGAGACTCTGGTACGCAGTATTTT. Translating it yields CAISESGDSGTQYF.